These T cell receptor beta chains were read from a single sample in a study of regulatory T cells in long-lasting Graves disease. MiXCR, applied by TCRdb to the reads, yields one record per CDR3 protein. The sample lists under 1,200 distinct CDR3 sequences, nearly 80% occurring once. Sequenced here: peripheral blood mononuclear cells (PBMCs), sampled with antithyroid drug treatment, in newly diagnosed or persistent Graves disease (not recorded which). Receptors were obtained from a woman between 25 and 40 years old with Graves disease. The CDR3 runs from the conserved cysteine through the conserved F or W. A D gene is named only where the DNA matches it firmly. The listing skips clone size in some rows; elsewhere it reads once, few, many or a size class.

J gene: TRBJ1-2
D gene: -
clone size: -
V gene: TRBV30
CDR3 DNA: TGTGCCTGGAGCCCCGACTGGGGAAGTTGGGGCTACACCTTC
CDR3 protein: CAWSPDWGSWGYTF

J gene: TRBJ2-2
D gene: -
clone size: -
V gene: TRBV10-3
CDR3 DNA: TGTGCCATCAGGTTGTCGACGAACACCGGGGAGCTGTTTTTT
CDR3 protein: CAIRLSTNTGELFF

J gene: TRBJ1-2
D gene: -
clone size: -
V gene: TRBV7-6
CDR3 DNA: TGTGCCAGCAGCGCGGCACAAAACTATGGCTACACCTTC
CDR3 protein: CASSAAQNYGYTF

J gene: TRBJ2-2
D gene: -
clone size: few
V gene: TRBV4-3
CDR3 DNA: TGCGCCAGCTCCCCCTCCAGGGTATTTACCGGGGAGCTGTTTTTT
CDR3 protein: CASSPSRVFTGELFF

J gene: TRBJ2-7
D gene: TRBD2
clone size: -
V gene: TRBV6-2/TRBV6-3
CDR3 DNA: TGTGCCAGCAGTTACTCCGGGACTAGCTACGAGCAGTACTTC
CDR3 protein: CASSYSGTSYEQYF

J gene: TRBJ2-1
D gene: -
clone size: -
V gene: TRBV14
CDR3 DNA: TGTGCCAGCAGCCAAGCCCCAGCCGAGCAGTTCTTC
CDR3 protein: CASSQAPAEQFF

J gene: TRBJ2-1
D gene: TRBD2
clone size: -
V gene: TRBV6-2/TRBV6-3
CDR3 DNA: TGTGCCAGCAGCACCTTTCCTAGCGGAGTTCGATTCTTC
CDR3 protein: CASSTFPSGVRFF

J gene: TRBJ2-6
D gene: -
clone size: -
V gene: TRBV24-1
CDR3 DNA: TGTGCCACCAGTGATTTTCGGGGGACTGGGGCCAACGTCCTGACTTTC
CDR3 protein: CATSDFRGTGANVLTF

J gene: TRBJ2-7
D gene: -
clone size: -
V gene: TRBV2
CDR3 DNA: TGTGCCAGCAGTGTAATGGGAACGGACGAGCAGTACTTC
CDR3 protein: CASSVMGTDEQYF

J gene: TRBJ1-4
D gene: -
clone size: -
V gene: TRBV11-2
CDR3 DNA: TGTGCCAGCAGCTTCGGGCGAATGGAAGATGAAAAACTGTTTTTT
CDR3 protein: CASSFGRMEDEKLFF

J gene: TRBJ1-2
D gene: TRBD1
clone size: once
V gene: TRBV14
CDR3 DNA: TGTGCCAGCAGCCAAGCAGGGGGCTATGGCTACACCTTC
CDR3 protein: CASSQAGGYGYTF

J gene: TRBJ2-3
D gene: -
clone size: -
V gene: TRBV5-1
CDR3 DNA: TGCGCCAGCAGCTACACCGGCCGGGGAGATACGCAGTATTTT
CDR3 protein: CASSYTGRGDTQYF

J gene: TRBJ2-7
D gene: -
clone size: -
V gene: TRBV10-3
CDR3 DNA: TGTGCCATCAGTGGGGGAAGCGAGCAGTACTTC
CDR3 protein: CAISGGSEQYF

J gene: TRBJ2-3
D gene: TRBD2
clone size: -
V gene: TRBV25-1
CDR3 DNA: TGTGCCAGCGGAGGGACTAGCGGTTCTAGCACAGATACGCAGTATTTT
CDR3 protein: CASGGTSGSSTDTQYF

J gene: TRBJ2-7
D gene: TRBD1
clone size: -
V gene: TRBV5-1
CDR3 DNA: TGCGCCAGCAGCTTACACCGGGACAGGGACTACGAGCAGTACTTC
CDR3 protein: CASSLHRDRDYEQYF

J gene: TRBJ2-3
D gene: TRBD1
clone size: -
V gene: TRBV7-2
CDR3 DNA: TGTGCCAGCAGCGTACAGGGGGACTCAGATACGCAGTATTTT
CDR3 protein: CASSVQGDSDTQYF

J gene: TRBJ2-1
D gene: TRBD2
clone size: -
V gene: TRBV11-2
CDR3 DNA: TGTGCCAGCAGCTCCCTTTCCGGGACTAGATATAATGAGCAGTTCTTC
CDR3 protein: CASSSLSGTRYNEQFF

J gene: TRBJ2-1
D gene: -
clone size: few
V gene: TRBV29-1
CDR3 DNA: TGCAGCGTTGCAGTGACAGGATACAATGAGCAGTTCTTC
CDR3 protein: CSVAVTGYNEQFF

J gene: TRBJ2-3
D gene: -
clone size: -
V gene: TRBV9
CDR3 DNA: TGTGCCAGCAGCGTAGGCGGAGCCGCGGGAGATACGCAGTATTTT
CDR3 protein: CASSVGGAAGDTQYF

J gene: TRBJ2-3
D gene: TRBD2
clone size: -
V gene: TRBV11-2
CDR3 DNA: TGTGCCAGCAGCTTCTGGGCGGGAGGTTATACGCAGTATTTT
CDR3 protein: CASSFWAGGYTQYF